This TCR beta chain is drawn from a study of vaccination and CD4 T cells after COVID-19. Described treatment: roughly ten-day PBMC culture with coronavirus spike peptide pools or control peptides (ViraFEST assay). The germline V gene has CDR1 GTSNPN and CDR2 SVGIG (reference sequence). V dropped 0 bases and J dropped 8; count of bases not matched to a gene: 4. The CDR3 extends over 14 amino acids. Cultured CD4+ T-cell DNA underwent Oncomine TCR Beta short-read sequencing. Genomic DNA extraction was carried out from cultured CD4+ T cells. TCRdb ran MiXCR on the PCR reads and lists one entry per CDR3 protein. The sample comprises about 15,000 distinct CDR3 sequences, around a third of which are singletons, and 15% to 17% rests with the top ten. Worth noting for this clonotype: Its antigen is unknown.

The V and J genes are TRBV30 and TRBJ1-4; 9 bases align to TRBD1. Material: cultured CD4+ T cells from blood. The clonotype originates from a human donor with COVID-19. CDR3 nucleotide sequence: TGTGCCTGGAGTGTACAGGGGGCTGGGGAAAAACTGTTTTTT. Its translation is CAWSVQGAGEKLFF.